This T cell receptor (beta chain) was sequenced during a study of blood T cell repertoires in COVID-19. Study-wide context: The origin of the acute and convalescent COVID-19 samples was the United States, Italy and Spain.

This CDR3 is 15 amino acids long. Trimming took off 10 bases at V and 4 bases at J, with 21 bases between the two ends. CDR1 is KGHDR, CDR2 SFDVKD, per germline. Produced via immunoSEQ multiplex PCR; TCRdb's table is partial and in-frame only. Here the sample spans some 100,000 clones, more than 65% being singletons. The chain employs TRBV24-1 and TRBJ2-5, with D perhaps matching TRBD2 (6 bases). Sample: peripheral blood. The sequence came from a man between 65 and 85 years old with active or convalescent COVID-19. This CDR3 reads CATRIWRARRETQYF. In DNA, the CDR3 is TGTGCCACGAGGATTTGGAGGGCCCGCAGAGAGACCCAGTACTTC.